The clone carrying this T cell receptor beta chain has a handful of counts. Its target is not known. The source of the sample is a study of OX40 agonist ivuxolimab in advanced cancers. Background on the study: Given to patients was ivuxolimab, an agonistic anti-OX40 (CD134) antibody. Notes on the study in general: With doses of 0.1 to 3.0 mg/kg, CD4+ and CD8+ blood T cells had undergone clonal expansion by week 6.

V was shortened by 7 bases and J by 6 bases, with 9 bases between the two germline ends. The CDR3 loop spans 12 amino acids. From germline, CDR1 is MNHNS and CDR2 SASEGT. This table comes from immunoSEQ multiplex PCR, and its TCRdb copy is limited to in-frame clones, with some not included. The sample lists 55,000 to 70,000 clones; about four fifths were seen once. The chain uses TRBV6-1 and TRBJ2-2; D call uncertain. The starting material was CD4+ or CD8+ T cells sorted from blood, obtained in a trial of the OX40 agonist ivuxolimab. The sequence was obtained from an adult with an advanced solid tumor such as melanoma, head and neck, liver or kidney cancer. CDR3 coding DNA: TGTGCCAGCAACAGAGTCTCCGGGGAGCTGTTTTTT. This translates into CASNRVSGELFF.